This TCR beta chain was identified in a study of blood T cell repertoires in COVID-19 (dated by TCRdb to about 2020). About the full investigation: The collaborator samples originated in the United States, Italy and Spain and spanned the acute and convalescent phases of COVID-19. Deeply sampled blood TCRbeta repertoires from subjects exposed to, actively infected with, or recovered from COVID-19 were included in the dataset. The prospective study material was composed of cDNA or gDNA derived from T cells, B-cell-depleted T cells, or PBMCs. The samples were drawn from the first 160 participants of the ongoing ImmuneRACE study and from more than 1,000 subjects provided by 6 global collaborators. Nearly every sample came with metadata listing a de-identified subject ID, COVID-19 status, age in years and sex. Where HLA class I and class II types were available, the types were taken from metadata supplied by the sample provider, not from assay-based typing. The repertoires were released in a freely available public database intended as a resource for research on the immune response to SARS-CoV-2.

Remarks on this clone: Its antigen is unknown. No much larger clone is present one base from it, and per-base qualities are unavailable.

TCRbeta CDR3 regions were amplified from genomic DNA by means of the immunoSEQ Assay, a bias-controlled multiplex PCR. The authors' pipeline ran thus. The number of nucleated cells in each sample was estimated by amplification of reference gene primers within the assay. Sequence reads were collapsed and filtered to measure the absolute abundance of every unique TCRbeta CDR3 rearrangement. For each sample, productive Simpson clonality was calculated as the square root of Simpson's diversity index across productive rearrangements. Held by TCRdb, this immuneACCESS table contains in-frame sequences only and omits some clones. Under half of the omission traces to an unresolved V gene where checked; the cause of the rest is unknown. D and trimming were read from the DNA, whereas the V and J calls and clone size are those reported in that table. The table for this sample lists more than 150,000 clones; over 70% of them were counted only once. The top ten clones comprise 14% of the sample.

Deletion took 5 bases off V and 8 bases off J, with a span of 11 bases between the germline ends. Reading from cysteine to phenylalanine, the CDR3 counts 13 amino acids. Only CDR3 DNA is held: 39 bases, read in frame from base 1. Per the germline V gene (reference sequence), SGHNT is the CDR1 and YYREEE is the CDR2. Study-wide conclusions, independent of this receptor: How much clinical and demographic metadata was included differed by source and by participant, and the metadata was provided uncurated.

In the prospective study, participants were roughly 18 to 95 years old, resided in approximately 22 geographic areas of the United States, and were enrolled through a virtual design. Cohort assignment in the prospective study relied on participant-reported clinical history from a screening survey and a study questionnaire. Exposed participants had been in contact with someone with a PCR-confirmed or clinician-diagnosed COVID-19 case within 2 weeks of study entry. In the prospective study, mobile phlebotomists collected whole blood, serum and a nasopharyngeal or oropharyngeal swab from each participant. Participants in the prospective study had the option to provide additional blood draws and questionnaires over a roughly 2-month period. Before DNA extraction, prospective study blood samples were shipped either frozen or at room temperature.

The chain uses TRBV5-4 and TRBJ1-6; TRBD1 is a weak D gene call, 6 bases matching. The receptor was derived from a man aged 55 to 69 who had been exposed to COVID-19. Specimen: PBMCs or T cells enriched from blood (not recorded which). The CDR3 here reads CASRGGTDSPLHF. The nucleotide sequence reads TGTGCCAGCAGAGGGGGTACCGATTCACCCCTCCACTTT.